The sequence of this T cell receptor (beta chain) was determined in a study of shared clonotypes between healthy human individuals. Study at large: CD8 memory received one plate per donor, CD8 naive two, CD4 memory three and CD4 naive three. Study findings and constraints: Sharing across a handful of donors was seen in around 5% of naive CD4 clonotypes. In the sorted subsets, rarefaction showed sequencing was incomplete despite large depth.

The naive CD8 subset, CD45RO-negative cells positively selected for CCR7, excluded terminally differentiated effector memory CD45RA+ cells. Concerning this clone itself: What it binds is unknown. The same CDR3 arises from other DNA sequences in this sample as well.

The protocol was immunoSEQ multiplex PCR, while the TCRdb copy is restricted to in-frame clones and leaves out a portion. The table shows about 1,800,000 clones, with around 96% occurring only once. Sequencing was done on a sample of naive CD8+ T cells sorted from blood. This clonotype originated in a man aged 18 to 30 in good health.

CDR3 amino acids: CASSLKGGSYEQYF. CDR3 DNA sequence: TGTGCCAGCAGTTTAAAGGGGGGATCTTACGAGCAGTACTTC. V and J are TRBV27 and TRBJ2-7; D may be TRBD1 or TRBD2 (6 bases each). The CDR3 consists of 14 residues. Germline V lookup: CDR1 MNHEY, CDR2 SMNVEV (reference sequence). V was pared by 2 bases and J by 4 bases, with 12 bases between.